One and the same sample provided the 30 T cell receptor beta chains below, sequenced in a study of T cell changes during pregnancy in multiple sclerosis. Method: immunoSEQ multiplex PCR; TCRdb's copy keeps in-frame clones and lacks some. The table records roughly 100,000 clones, 92% of them present only once. The sequences come from peripheral blood, collected after pregnancy. Receptor source: a female donor with multiple sclerosis, enrolled in a pregnancy study.

In this sample, this clone turned up a few times. The rearrangement links TRBV30 to TRBJ1-1; D is possibly TRBD1 (6 bases). The V end lost 4 bases, the J end lost 5 bases, and 11 bases lay between the germline ends. This CDR3 has 12 residues. The germline V gene encodes CDR1 GTSNPN and CDR2 SVGIG (reference sequence). This CDR3 reads CAWNRAETEAFF. The CDR3 DNA is TGTGCCTGGAACAGGGCAGAGACTGAAGCTTTCTTT.

V and J are TRBV6-1 and TRBJ2-3, with TRBD2 matching 7 bases. The CDR3 has 19 amino acids. Germline values: CDR1 MNHNS, CDR2 SASEGT. V shed 4 bases and J 4 bases; nucleotides not matched to a gene: 20. CDR3 region: CASSGGSNRAGEWADTQYF. The CDR3 coding sequence is TGTGCCAGCAGTGGAGGATCGAATCGGGCGGGGGAATGGGCAGATACGCAGTATTTT.

The chain has TRBV10-2 and TRBJ1-2; 8 bases map to TRBD1. The CDR3 is 12 amino acids. Looked up from germline, CDR1 is WSHSY and CDR2 is SAAADI. V trimming: 5 bases; J trimming: 7 bases; junction bases outside the gene matches: 3. CDR3 sequence reads: CASSSQGGGYTF. In DNA, the CDR3 is TGCGCCAGCAGTTCACAGGGGGGTGGCTACACCTTC.

The chain joins TRBV7-9 to TRBJ1-1, with 7 bases matching TRBD1. Germline V gives CDR1 SEHNR, CDR2 FQNEAQ (reference sequence). The length of the CDR3 is 15 residues. With V trimmed by 4 bases and J by 5 bases, 10 bases remained unmatched. As DNA, the CDR3 is TGTGCCAGCAGCTCCTCCCGACAGGGTCGAACTGAAGCTTTCTTT. Translation gives CASSSSRQGRTEAFF.

The chain uses TRBV14 and TRBJ2-5; perhaps TRBD1 as D (6 bases). Trimming removed 0 bases at V and 2 bases at J, with 10 bases between. The V gene's germline CDR1 is SGHDN and CDR2 FVKESK. CDR3 length equals 15 residues. The CDR3 is CASSQDNREQETQYF. CDR3 DNA sequence: TGTGCCAGCAGCCAAGATAACAGGGAACAAGAGACCCAGTACTTC.

This chain connects TRBV27 to TRBJ2-7; D perhaps matches TRBD2 (5 bases). The germline V gene has CDR1 MNHEY and CDR2 SMNVEV (reference sequence). The CDR3 sequence is 14 residues long. The germline V and J ends were trimmed by 5 bases and 4 bases, with 15 bases remaining between them. In nucleotides, the CDR3 is TGTGCCAGCAGTCCTAGTCGGGGTCCTTACGAGCAGTACTTC. Protein sequence: CASSPSRGPYEQYF.

This chain links TRBV7-9 with TRBJ2-3; 12 bases fit TRBD2. Germline V CDR1 and CDR2: SEHNR, FQNEAQ (reference sequence). This CDR3 contains 16 residues. Trimming cost V 4 bases and J 5 bases; bases outside gene matches: 7. Here the CDR3 reads CASSYLAGGPKDTQYF. The CDR3 nucleotides are TGTGCCAGCAGCTATCTAGCGGGGGGGCCAAAAGATACGCAGTATTTT.

The chain employs TRBV5-5 and TRBJ2-2; TRBD1 matches at 12 bases. This CDR3 is 15 amino acids long. J gave up 7 bases and V 5 bases, and 6 bases lay outside the gene matches. The germline gives CDR1 SGHKS, CDR2 YYEKEE (reference sequence). This chain's CDR3 is CASRGGQGAYGELFF. The CDR3 DNA sequence: TGTGCCAGCAGAGGGGGACAGGGGGCTTACGGGGAGCTGTTTTTT.

This sequence joins TRBV19 and TRBJ2-7; no clear D gene. This CDR3 is built from 12 residues. From germline, CDR1 is LNHDA and CDR2 SQIVND (reference sequence). Trimming removed 4 bases from V and 5 bases from J, with 9 bases in between. CDR3 in amino acids: CASSSPSDEQYF. The DNA of the CDR3 is TGTGCCAGTAGTAGCCCGAGTGACGAGCAGTACTTC. Together with reference TRBV19 and TRBJ2-7, the CDR3 gives the full variable domain: DGGITQSPKYLFRKEGQNVTLSCEQNLNHDAMYWYRQDPGQGLRLIYYSQIVNDFQKGDIAEGYSVSREKKESFPLTVTSAQKNPTAFYLCASSSPSDEQYFGPGTRLTVT.

CDR3 sequence reads: CASSSRDRGSYEQYF. The CDR3 DNA sequence: TGTGCCAGCTCATCGAGGGACAGGGGATCCTACGAGCAGTACTTC. The rearrangement uses TRBV18 and TRBJ2-7, with 10 bases identical to TRBD1. CDR1 is KGHSH, CDR2 LQKENI, per germline. Germline trimming cut 5 bases from V and 1 base from J; bases unmatched to any gene: 5. The CDR3 consists of 15 residues.

This rearrangement joins TRBV2 to TRBJ1-2; D not resolved. The CDR3 consists of 11 residues. CDR1 is SNHLY, CDR2 FYNNEI, per germline. CDR3 sequence (DNA): TGTGGTGGCAGCCGGGAGTATGGCTACACCTTC. Translated: CGGSREYGYTF.

The genes are TRBV19 and TRBJ2-3; 8 nucleotides line up with TRBD1. Germline CDR1 LNHDA, CDR2 SQIVND (reference sequence). V shed 5 bases, J shed 0 bases, and the junction held 4 bases outside the gene matches. The CDR3 sequence is 15 residues long. CDR3 sequence: CASSLGQGSTDTQYF. The CDR3 DNA reads as TGTGCCAGTAGTCTTGGACAGGGAAGCACAGATACGCAGTATTTT.

The chain joins TRBV15 to TRBJ2-5; D is ambiguous. This CDR3 is 12 amino acids long. The V gene's germline CDR1 is LNHNV and CDR2 YYDKDF (reference sequence). V shed 0 bases and J shed 5 bases, with 4 bases lying between them. In DNA form, the CDR3 reads TGTGCCACCAGCAGAGACAGGGAGACCCAGTACTTC. Translation gives CATSRDRETQYF.

The CDR3 sequence: CATAPGLRKETQYF. DNA for the CDR3: TGTGCCACGGCCCCAGGGTTAAGGAAAGAGACCCAGTACTTC. The chain recombines TRBV5-4 with TRBJ2-5; a weak D match, TRBD1 (5 bases). Germline CDR1 is SGHNT and CDR2 is YYREEE (reference sequence). This CDR3 is built from 14 residues. The V end lost 9 bases, the J end lost 3 bases, and 18 bases lay between the germline ends.

V and J are TRBV7-2 and TRBJ2-7, with TRBD2 identical over 8 bases. Per the germline V gene, CDR1 is SGHTA and CDR2 is FQGNSA. This CDR3 is built from 14 residues. V lost 3 bases to trimming and J lost 5 bases; unmatched junction nucleotides: 6. The CDR3 sequence: CASSLRSGGDEQYF. The CDR3 DNA reads TGTGCCAGCAGCTTGAGAAGCGGGGGTGACGAGCAGTACTTC.

The chain has TRBV27 and TRBJ1-4; 7 bases align to TRBD1. The length of the CDR3 is 16 residues. Looked up from germline, CDR1 is MNHEY and CDR2 is SMNVEV (reference sequence). V gave up 6 bases and J gave up 0 bases; unmatched junction bases: 7. The CDR3 here is CASRLEQGTTNEKLFF. For the CDR3, the DNA is TGTGCCAGCAGATTAGAACAGGGGACAACTAATGAAAAACTGTTTTTT.

The rearrangement joins TRBV7-9 to TRBJ2-7; TRBD1 agrees at 12 bases. This CDR3 is 17 amino acids long. The germline CDR1 and CDR2 sequences are SEHNR and FQNEAQ (reference sequence). Trimming at V came to 6 bases and at J to 9 bases, leaving 18 bases not matched to a gene. CDR3 residues: CASSRPGQGAPGKGQYF. The DNA for the CDR3 is TGTGCCAGCAGTCGACCGGGACAGGGGGCGCCCGGGAAGGGGCAGTACTTC.

This chain uses TRBV6-5 with TRBJ2-7; 8 nucleotides match TRBD1. Germline CDR1 MNHEY, CDR2 SVGAGI. V lost 5 bases and J lost 5; bases outside the gene matches: 8. This CDR3 has 14 residues. CDR3 bases: TGTGCCAGCAGTCCCGGGACAGGAGCCAACGAGCAGTACTTC. Translated, it gives CASSPGTGANEQYF.

The genes are TRBV11-2 and TRBJ2-7; a possible D gene is TRBD1 (5 bases). Trimming removed 2 bases from V and 4 bases from J, with 15 bases in between. The CDR3 loop spans 15 amino acids. Per the germline V gene, CDR1 is SGHAT and CDR2 is FQNNGV. The DNA for the CDR3 is TGTGCCAGCAGCTTAACGCCACAGGTTAAGTACGAGCAGTACTTC. This codes for CASSLTPQVKYEQYF. The full variable domain, with the rest looked up from reference TRBV11-2 and TRBJ2-7, is EAGVAQSPRYKIIEKRQSVAFWCNPISGHATLYWYQQILGQGPKLLIQFQNNGVVDDSQLPKDRFSAERLKGVDSTLKIQPAKLEDSAVYLCASSLTPQVKYEQYFGPGTRLTVT.

The chain has TRBV7-3 and TRBJ2-3, with TRBD2 matching 13 bases. From germline, CDR1 is SGHTA and CDR2 FQGTGA. The CDR3 is 15 residues long. V dropped 3 bases and J dropped 6; count of bases not matched to a gene: 3. The CDR3 nucleotides are TGTGCCAGCAGCTTTCGGACTAGCGGGAGCGATACGCAGTATTTT. Translating gives CASSFRTSGSDTQYF.

Worth noting for this clone: Other nucleotide sequences in the sample specify the same CDR3. The chain links TRBV5-1 to TRBJ2-7, with 7 nucleotides matching TRBD1. CDR3 size: 14 residues. From germline, CDR1 is SGHRS and CDR2 YFSETQ. V lost 0 bases, J lost 2 bases, and 2 bases stayed unmatched. CDR3 in amino acids: CASSLDRGTYEQYF. CDR3 nucleotides: TGCGCCAGCAGCTTGGACAGGGGAACCTACGAGCAGTACTTC.

V gene TRBV27 combines with J gene TRBJ2-7; D unclear. Trimming pared 4 bases from V and 6 bases from J, leaving 16 bases between. Germline CDR1 MNHEY, CDR2 SMNVEV (reference sequence). The CDR3 has 14 residues. The CDR3 reads CASSSNPTVREQYF. The CDR3 bases are TGTGCCAGCAGTTCGAACCCCACGGTGCGCGAGCAGTACTTC.

The chain carries TRBV18 and TRBJ1-2; D is unclear. Germline assignment: CDR1 KGHSH and CDR2 LQKENI. Trimming removed 5 bases at V and 6 bases at J, with 10 bases between. This CDR3 is 12 amino acids long. For the CDR3, the DNA is TGTGCCAGCTCATCCACCGGGGATGGCTACACCTTC. Its translation: CASSSTGDGYTF.

CDR3 nucleotide sequence: TGTGCCAGCAGCTTATCTGACGGGATGAACACTGAAGCTTTCTTT. Translated: CASSLSDGMNTEAFF. The gene calls are TRBV7-3 and TRBJ1-1; D is ambiguous. Trimming stripped 2 bases from V and 0 bases from J, with 10 bases between. Per germline, CDR1 SGHTA and CDR2 FQGTGA. The CDR3 totals 15 residues.

The V call is TRBV28, the J call TRBJ1-3; D might be TRBD1 (6 bases). The V and J ends lost 4 bases and 2 bases respectively, with 15 bases between them. CDR1 and CDR2 from the germline V gene are MDHEN and SYDVKM. This CDR3 is built from 16 residues. The CDR3 DNA reads TGTGCCAGCAGTTCAAGATCGGGACATGCTGGAAACACCATATATTTT. This encodes CASSSRSGHAGNTIYF.

This clone was picked up one time. The CDR3 here is CASSEAGARQFF. The CDR3 DNA reads as TGTGCCAGCAGTGAAGCGGGGGCTAGGCAGTTCTTC. The V gene is TRBV6-1, the J gene TRBJ2-1; D possibly corresponds to TRBD1 (6 bases). Between the trimmed V and J ends, which lost 0 bases and 12 bases, there was a span of 9 bases. CDR3 length: 12 amino acids. The germline V gene has CDR1 MNHNS and CDR2 SASEGT.

The gene calls are TRBV15 and TRBJ1-4, with D possibly TRBD1 on 6 matching bases. Between the trimmed V and J ends, which lost 1 base and 3 bases, there was a span of 6 bases. The CDR3 covers 14 residues. Germline V gives CDR1 LNHNV, CDR2 YYDKDF (reference sequence). DNA for the CDR3: TGTGCCACCAGCAGAGGACAGGCTAATGAAAAACTGTTTTTT. Its protein product is CATSRGQANEKLFF.

Notes on this clone: Its ends do not fully match the called genes, so a read error is possible. The chain is built from TRBV4-1 and TRBJ1-3, with D possibly matching TRBD1 (6 bases). The CDR3 sequence is 14 residues long. Germline V gives CDR1 MGHRA, CDR2 YSYEKL. The CDR3 nucleotides read TGCGCCAGCAGCCAAGCCGGAGAAGGCAGGGGAAGGGCTTTT. Amino acids: CASSQAGEGRGRAF.

The gene calls are TRBV27 and TRBJ2-5; 10 bases align to TRBD1. The CDR3 extends over 15 amino acids. V lost 3 bases, J lost 5 bases, and 6 bases stayed unmatched. CDR1 is MNHEY and CDR2 is SMNVEV in the germline V gene (reference sequence). The CDR3 DNA sequence: TGTGCCAGCAGTTTGGGACAGGGGCTAGGTGAGACCCAGTACTTC. Translated: CASSLGQGLGETQYF.

V is TRBV9 and J is TRBJ1-5, with D possibly matching TRBD1 (6 bases). This CDR3 region has 16 residues. The germline gives CDR1 SGDLS, CDR2 YYNGEE. V dropped 0 bases and J dropped 7 bases, with 17 bases sitting between them. The CDR3 sequence: CASSVGGGGPYQPQHF. As DNA, the CDR3 is TGTGCCAGCAGCGTAGGGGGCGGGGGGCCCTACCAGCCCCAGCATTTT.